This entry concerns a single TCR beta chain. After extraction with the RNeasy kit, roughly 0.45 to 1 ug of the RNA was reverse transcribed using random hexamers. Amplification of TCR beta CDR3 was carried out by immunoSEQ multiplex PCR, which covered 54 Vbeta and 13 Jbeta segments. Via MiXCR, TCRdb re-called the immunoSEQ multiplex PCR reads, giving one row per CDR3 protein. Seen here are 250,000 to 350,000 distinct CDR3 sequences, under 95% observed once, and the top ten hold roughly 0.059%. These data come from a study of CD8 T cells in Susac syndrome. The specimen was CD4+ T cells from PBMCs. This TCR derives from a human donor with multiple sclerosis.

The CDR3 DNA is TGTGCCACCAGTGATAGGACTAGCGGGGGCTCACGCACAGATACGCAGTATTTT. Its protein product is CATSDRTSGGSRTDTQYF. The J gene is TRBJ2-3, the V gene TRBV24-1; 13 positions match TRBD2. The V gene's germline CDR1 is KGHDR and CDR2 SFDVKD. V was pared by 3 bases and J by 1 base, with 6 bases of the junction left unmatched. The length of the CDR3 is 18 residues.